The 5 T cell receptor beta chains listed next were all sequenced from one sample in a study of blood T cell repertoires in COVID-19. Measured with immunoSEQ multiplex PCR; TCRdb has only the in-frame clones, and not every one. Here the sample spans about 200,000 clones, about 89% being singletons. Sample: peripheral blood. Receptors were obtained from a man aged 55 to 69 who had recovered from COVID-19.

This chain links TRBV11-2 with TRBJ2-7; 10 bases fit TRBD2. In germline, CDR1 is SGHAT, CDR2 FQNNGV. This CDR3 is built from 15 residues. V shed 3 bases and J 6 bases; nucleotides not matched to a gene: 8. CDR3 bases: TGTGCCAGCAGCTTTGGAGCGGGAGGGCCGGGCGAGCAGTACTTC. Amino acid sequence: CASSFGAGGPGEQYF.

The chain couples TRBV28 to TRBJ1-5, with a possible D match to TRBD1 (6 bases). Germline CDR1 MDHEN, CDR2 SYDVKM. V was trimmed by 5 bases and J by 4 bases, leaving 12 bases between them. CDR3 length: 14 amino acids. The CDR3: CASSQGGTNQPQHF. CDR3 nucleotides: TGTGCCAGCAGTCAAGGGGGTACTAATCAGCCCCAGCATTTT.

The genes are TRBV27 and TRBJ2-7; TRBD2 is a possible D gene (5 bases). This CDR3 region has 13 residues. Germline values: CDR1 MNHEY, CDR2 SMNVEV (reference sequence). Trimming cost V 11 bases and J 2 bases, with 16 bases left between them. The CDR3 DNA reads as TGTGCCTGCCCCGGGAATCCAGCCTACGAGCAGTACTTC. This sequence encodes CACPGNPAYEQYF.

The gene calls are TRBV28 and TRBJ1-4; 9 nucleotides align to TRBD1. From germline, CDR1 is MDHEN and CDR2 SYDVKM. The CDR3 extends over 15 amino acids. Unmatched junction bases numbered 9, after V lost 5 bases and J lost 8 bases. CDR3 sequence reads: CASSPTGGGWEKLFF. As DNA, the CDR3 is TGTGCCAGCAGTCCCACAGGGGGCGGGTGGGAAAAACTGTTTTTT. Complete variable domain (other parts from reference TRBV28 and TRBJ1-4): DVKVTQSSRYLVKRTGEKVFLECVQDMDHENMFWYRQDPGLGLRLIYFSYDVKMKEKGDIPEGYSVSREKKERFSLILESASTNQTSMYLCASSPTGGGWEKLFFGSGTQLSVL.

The gene calls are TRBV18 and TRBJ2-5; D not resolved. Germline CDR1 is KGHSH and CDR2 is LQKENI. Between the trimmed V and J ends, which lost 3 bases and 4 bases, there was a span of 12 bases. The CDR3 covers 14 residues. CDR3 residues: CASSPGQSTETQYF. In nucleotides, the CDR3 is TGTGCCAGCTCACCTGGGCAGTCTACAGAGACCCAGTACTTC.